The 14 T cell receptor beta chains listed next were all sequenced from one sample in a study of immunodeficiency. Sequenced by immunoSEQ multiplex PCR; TCRdb stores in-frame clones only, minus some. The repertoire holds about 1,400 clones, more than 90% seen once, with 0.9% to 1.5% in the top ten. Sequenced sample: CD4+ T cells from blood. Receptors originate from a girl aged 2-10 years.

The chain joins TRBV7-6 to TRBJ1-1; D call uncertain. This CDR3 has 13 amino acids. Germline-derived CDR1 and CDR2 are SGHVS and FNYEAQ. V lost 5 bases and J 0 bases, leaving 7 bases between the germline ends. CDR3 nucleotides: TGTGCCAGCAGCCCAAGTATGAACACTGAAGCTTTCTTT. Translated: CASSPSMNTEAFF.

The chain carries TRBV5-6 and TRBJ2-2; 8 positions match TRBD1. Germline V gives CDR1 SGHDT, CDR2 YYEEEE. Trimming cost V 4 bases and J 4 bases; bases outside gene matches: 9. The CDR3 covers 16 residues. CDR3 DNA sequence: TGTGCCAGCAGCGAGAGGACAGGGATCATCACCGGGGAGCTGTTTTTT. Translated, it gives CASSERTGIITGELFF.

The rearrangement uses TRBV3-1 (or the pseudogene TRBV3-2) and TRBJ1-2; D is uncertain. The CDR3 is made up of 15 amino acids. V was trimmed by 3 bases and J by 2 bases, leaving 13 bases between them. Germline-derived CDR1 and CDR2 are LGHDT and YNNKEL (reference sequence). The CDR3: CASSHPLGGNYGYTF. In nucleotides, the CDR3 is TGTGCCAGCAGCCATCCCCTCGGTGGAAACTATGGCTACACCTTC.

V gene TRBV6-5 combines with J gene TRBJ2-4; maybe TRBD2 (7 bases). This CDR3 has 16 residues. Germline V lookup: CDR1 MNHEY, CDR2 SVGAGI. V was shortened by 0 bases and J by 1 base, with 10 bases between the two germline ends. The chain's CDR3 is CASSYSRGGAKNIQYF. DNA of the CDR3: TGTGCCAGCAGTTACTCGAGGGGGGGGGCCAAAAACATTCAGTACTTC.

This clone has only a few counts. The V and J genes are TRBV7-9 and TRBJ1-3, with no clear D. Germline CDR1 reads SEHNR; CDR2 reads FQNEAQ (reference sequence). The V gene lost 3 bases and the J gene lost 0 bases, with 9 bases spanning the gap. CDR3 size: 15 residues. CDR3 DNA sequence: TGTGCCAGCAGCTTGGCCGCTGGCTCTGGAAACACCATATATTTT. This encodes CASSLAAGSGNTIYF.

The chain recombines TRBV18 with TRBJ2-2, with unresolved D. V was trimmed by 4 bases and J by 3 bases, leaving 12 bases between them. Germline V gives CDR1 KGHSH, CDR2 LQKENI. There are 15 residues in the CDR3. For the CDR3, the DNA is TGTGCCAGCTCACGGGATTTATATTACACCGGGGAGCTGTTTTTT. This sequence encodes CASSRDLYYTGELFF.

This sequence joins TRBV3-1 (or the pseudogene TRBV3-2) and TRBJ2-7; TRBD1 matches 7 bases. This CDR3 region has 17 residues. V shed 3 bases and J 0 bases; nucleotides not matched to a gene: 11. Germline loops: CDR1 LGHDT, CDR2 YNNKEL (reference sequence). The DNA for the CDR3 is TGTGCCAGCAGCCATGGATCCGGGACAGCCTACTCCTACGAGCAGTACTTC. It encodes CASSHGSGTAYSYEQYF.

This rearrangement joins TRBV25-1 to TRBJ2-3; 8 positions match TRBD2. Germline V gene sequence: CDR1 MGHDK, CDR2 SYGVNS. CDR3 length equals 16 residues. The ends lost 1 base at V and 0 bases at J; junction bases unmatched: 3. The CDR3 is CASSEFSGTSTDTQYF. CDR3 DNA sequence: TGTGCCAGCAGTGAATTTAGCGGGACAAGCACAGATACGCAGTATTTT.

The V gene is TRBV6-4, the J gene TRBJ2-5, with 9 positions matching TRBD1. With V trimmed by 5 bases and J by 7 bases, 14 bases remained unmatched. This CDR3 comprises 16 residues. Germline V CDR1 and CDR2: MRHNA, SNTAGT. CDR3: CASSHRGPRIWMTQYF. The CDR3 DNA is TGTGCCAGCAGTCACAGGGGGCCCCGGATATGGATGACCCAGTACTTC.

This chain links TRBV29-1 with TRBJ2-7, with TRBD1 identical over 10 bases. Trimming removed 4 bases from V and 4 bases from J; junction bases left unmatched: 4. Germline V gene data show CDR1 as SQVTM and CDR2 as ANQGSEA. The CDR3 totals 13 residues. CDR3: CSVVRDRGYEQYF. The CDR3 DNA reads as TGCAGCGTTGTGCGGGACAGGGGTTACGAGCAGTACTTC.

The chain employs TRBV10-3 and TRBJ2-7, with 12 bases aligning to TRBD2. In germline, CDR1 is ENHRY, CDR2 SYGVKD. The V and J ends lost 6 bases and 7 bases, in that order; junction bases with no gene match: 13. CDR3 length: 16 amino acids. The CDR3 is CAISQPTSGRLKEQYF. The CDR3 DNA sequence: TGTGCCATCAGCCAACCCACTAGCGGGAGGCTCAAAGAGCAGTACTTC.

V gene TRBV18 combines with J gene TRBJ1-1; D is uncertain. CDR3 length: 13 amino acids. Germline V lookup: CDR1 KGHSH, CDR2 LQKENI. The V gene lost 5 bases and the J gene lost 0 bases, with 7 bases spanning the gap. CDR3 amino acids: CASSRTVNTEAFF. CDR3 bases: TGTGCCAGCTCAAGGACGGTGAACACTGAAGCTTTCTTT.

V usage is TRBV5-1 and J usage is TRBJ2-1; D is ambiguous. CDR1 SGHRS and CDR2 YFSETQ come from the germline V gene. Deletions cut 0 bases from V and 0 bases from J, with 4 bases between. CDR3 length: 14 amino acids. The CDR3 loop is CASSLAVSYNEQFF. In DNA form, the CDR3 reads TGCGCCAGCAGCTTGGCAGTCTCCTACAATGAGCAGTTCTTC.

This chain links TRBV11-3 with TRBJ2-1, with 7 bases that match TRBD2. Germline assignment: CDR1 SGHNT and CDR2 YENEEA. The CDR3 extends over 15 amino acids. The junction had 0 bases not matched to a gene; V was cut back by 1 base and J by 0 bases. CDR3 sequence (DNA): TGTGCCAGCAGCTTAGGGACTAGCTCCTACAATGAGCAGTTCTTC. Residues: CASSLGTSSYNEQFF.